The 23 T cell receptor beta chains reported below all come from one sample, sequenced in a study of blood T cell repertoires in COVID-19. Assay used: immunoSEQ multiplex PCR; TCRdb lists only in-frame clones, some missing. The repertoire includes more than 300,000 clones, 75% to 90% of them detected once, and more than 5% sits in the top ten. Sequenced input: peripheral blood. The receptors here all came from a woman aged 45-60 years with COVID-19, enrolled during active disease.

CDR3 amino acids: CASSQDFRGTGNTIYF. The CDR3 DNA reads TGCGCCAGCAGCCAAGATTTTCGAGGGACTGGAAACACCATATATTTT. The chain joins TRBV4-3 to TRBJ1-3; D remains unclear. In germline, CDR1 is LGHNA, CDR2 YSLEER. With 0 bases removed from V and 2 bases from J, the gap between germline ends came to 11 bases. This CDR3 has 16 residues.

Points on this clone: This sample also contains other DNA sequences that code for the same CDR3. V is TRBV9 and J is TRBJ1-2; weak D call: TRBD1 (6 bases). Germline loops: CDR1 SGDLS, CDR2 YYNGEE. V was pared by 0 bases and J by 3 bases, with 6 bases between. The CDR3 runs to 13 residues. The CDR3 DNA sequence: TGTGCCAGCAGCGTAGACAGGGACTATGGCTACACCTTC. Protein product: CASSVDRDYGYTF.

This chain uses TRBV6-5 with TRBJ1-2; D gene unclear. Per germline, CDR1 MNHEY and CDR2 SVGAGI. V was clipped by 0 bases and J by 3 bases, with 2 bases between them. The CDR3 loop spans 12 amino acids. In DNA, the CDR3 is TGTGCCAGCAGTTACTCCGACTATGGCTACACCTTC. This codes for CASSYSDYGYTF.

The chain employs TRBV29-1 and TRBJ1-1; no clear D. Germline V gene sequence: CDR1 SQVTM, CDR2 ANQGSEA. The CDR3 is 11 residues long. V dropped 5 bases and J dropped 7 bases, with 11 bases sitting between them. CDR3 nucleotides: TGCAGCGTTAATGAGGTGGGTGAAGCTTTCTTT. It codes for CSVNEVGEAFF.

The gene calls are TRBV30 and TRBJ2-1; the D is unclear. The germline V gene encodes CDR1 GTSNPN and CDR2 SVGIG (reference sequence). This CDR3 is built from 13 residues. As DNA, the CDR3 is TGTGCGTTTAGCACGAACTCCTACAATGAGCAGTTCTTC. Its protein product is CAFSTNSYNEQFF. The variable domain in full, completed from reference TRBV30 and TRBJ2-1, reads SQTIHQWPATLVQPVGSPLSLECTVEGTSNPNLYWYRQAAGRGLQLLFYSVGIGQISSEVPQNLSASRPQDRQFILSSKKLLLSDSGFYLCAFSTNSYNEQFFGPGTRLTVL.

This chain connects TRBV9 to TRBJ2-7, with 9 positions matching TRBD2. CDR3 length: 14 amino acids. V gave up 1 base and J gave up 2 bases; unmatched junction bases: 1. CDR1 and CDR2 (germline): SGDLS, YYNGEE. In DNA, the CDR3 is TGTGCCAGCAGCGTACTAGCGGGAACCTACGAGCAGTACTTC. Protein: CASSVLAGTYEQYF.

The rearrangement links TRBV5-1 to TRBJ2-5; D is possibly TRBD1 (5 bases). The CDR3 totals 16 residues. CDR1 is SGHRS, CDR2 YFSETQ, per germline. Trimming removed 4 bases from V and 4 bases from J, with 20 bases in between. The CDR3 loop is CASSPGIAGIGETQYF. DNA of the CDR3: TGCGCCAGCAGCCCCGGAATAGCAGGGATCGGAGAGACCCAGTACTTC.

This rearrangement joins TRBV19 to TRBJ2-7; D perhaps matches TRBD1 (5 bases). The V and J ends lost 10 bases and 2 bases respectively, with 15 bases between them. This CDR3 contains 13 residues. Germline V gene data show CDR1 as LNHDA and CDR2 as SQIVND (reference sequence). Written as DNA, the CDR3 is TGTGCCACGAGCGACAGCCCGACCTACGAGCAGTACTTC. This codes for CATSDSPTYEQYF.

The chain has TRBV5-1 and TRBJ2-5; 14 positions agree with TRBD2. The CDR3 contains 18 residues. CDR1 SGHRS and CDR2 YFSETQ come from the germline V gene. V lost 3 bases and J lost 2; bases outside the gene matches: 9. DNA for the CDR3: TGCGCCAGCAGCTCCGGGACTAGCGGGAGTTTTTGGCAAGAGACCCAGTACTTC. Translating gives CASSSGTSGSFWQETQYF.

CDR3 DNA sequence: TGTGCCACCGGCGGCCAGGGGGCGAGTCAGCCCCAGCATTTT. Translation: CATGGQGASQPQHF. The rearrangement joins TRBV24-1 to TRBJ1-5, with 8 bases lining up with TRBD1. With V trimmed by 9 bases and J by 6 bases, 9 bases remained unmatched. The CDR3 covers 14 residues. Germline loops: CDR1 KGHDR, CDR2 SFDVKD.

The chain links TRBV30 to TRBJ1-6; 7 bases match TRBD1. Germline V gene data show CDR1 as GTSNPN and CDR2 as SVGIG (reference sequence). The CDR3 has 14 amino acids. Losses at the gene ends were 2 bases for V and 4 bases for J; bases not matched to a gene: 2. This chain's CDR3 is CAWSTQGYNSPLHF. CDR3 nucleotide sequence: TGTGCCTGGAGTACACAGGGGTATAATTCACCCCTCCACTTT.

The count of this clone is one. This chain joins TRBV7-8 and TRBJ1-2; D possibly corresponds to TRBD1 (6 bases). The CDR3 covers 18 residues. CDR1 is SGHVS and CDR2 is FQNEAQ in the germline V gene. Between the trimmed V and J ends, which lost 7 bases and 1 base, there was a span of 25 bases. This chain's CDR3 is CASTKKGEQGVVNYGYTF. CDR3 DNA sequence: TGTGCCAGCACGAAAAAAGGGGAACAGGGAGTAGTTAACTATGGCTACACCTTC.

CDR3 amino acids: CASSLAHFNTEAFF. As DNA, the CDR3 is TGTGCCAGCAGCTTAGCGCACTTCAACACTGAAGCTTTCTTT. The V gene is TRBV7-2, the J gene TRBJ1-1; no clear D. There are 14 residues in the CDR3. Germline CDR1 reads SGHTA; CDR2 reads FQGNSA. V was shortened by 0 bases and J by 2 bases, with 7 bases between the two germline ends.

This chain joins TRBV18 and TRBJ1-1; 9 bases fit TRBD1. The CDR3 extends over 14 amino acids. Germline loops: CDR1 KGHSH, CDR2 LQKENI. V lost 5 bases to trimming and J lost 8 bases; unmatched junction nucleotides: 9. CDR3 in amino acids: CASSTGQGSEEAFF. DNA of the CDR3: TGTGCCAGCTCAACGGGACAGGGTTCGGAGGAAGCTTTCTTT.

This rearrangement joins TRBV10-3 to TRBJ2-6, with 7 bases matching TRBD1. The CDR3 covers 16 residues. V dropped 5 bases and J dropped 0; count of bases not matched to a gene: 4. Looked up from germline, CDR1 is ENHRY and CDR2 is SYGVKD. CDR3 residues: CAISNRDSSGANVLTF. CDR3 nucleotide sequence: TGTGCCATCAGTAACCGGGACAGCTCTGGGGCCAACGTCCTGACTTTC.

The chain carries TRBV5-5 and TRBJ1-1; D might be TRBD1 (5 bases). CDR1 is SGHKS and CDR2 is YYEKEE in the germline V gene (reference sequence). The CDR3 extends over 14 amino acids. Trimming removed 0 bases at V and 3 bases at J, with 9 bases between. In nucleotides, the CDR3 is TGTGCCAGCAGCTTGGGACAGTATGACACTGAAGCTTTCTTT. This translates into CASSLGQYDTEAFF.

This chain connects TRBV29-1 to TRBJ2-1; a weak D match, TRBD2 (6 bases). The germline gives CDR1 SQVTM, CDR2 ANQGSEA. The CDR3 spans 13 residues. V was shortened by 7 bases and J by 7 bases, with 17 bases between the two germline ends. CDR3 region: CSGLGTRGNEQFF. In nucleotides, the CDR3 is TGCAGCGGGCTAGGGACCCGGGGGAATGAGCAGTTCTTC.

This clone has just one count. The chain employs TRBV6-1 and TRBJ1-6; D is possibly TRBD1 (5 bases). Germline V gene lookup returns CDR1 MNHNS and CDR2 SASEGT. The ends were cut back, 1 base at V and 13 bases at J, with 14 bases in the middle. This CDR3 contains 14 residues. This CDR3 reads CASSEGPGRSPLHF. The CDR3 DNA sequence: TGTGCCAGCAGTGAAGGTCCAGGGAGGAGCCCCCTCCACTTT.

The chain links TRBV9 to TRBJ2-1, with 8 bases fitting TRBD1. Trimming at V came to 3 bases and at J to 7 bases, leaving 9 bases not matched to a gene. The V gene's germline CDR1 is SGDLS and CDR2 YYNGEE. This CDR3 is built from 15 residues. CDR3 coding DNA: TGTGCCAGCAGCGGGATATGGACAGGGAGAAATGAGCAGTTCTTC. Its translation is CASSGIWTGRNEQFF.

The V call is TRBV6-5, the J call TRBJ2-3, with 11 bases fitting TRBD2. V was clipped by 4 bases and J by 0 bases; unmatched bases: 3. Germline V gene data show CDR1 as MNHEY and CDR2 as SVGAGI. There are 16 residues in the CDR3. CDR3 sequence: CASSSGLAASTDTQYF. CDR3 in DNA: TGTGCCAGCAGTTCGGGACTAGCGGCAAGCACAGATACGCAGTATTTT.

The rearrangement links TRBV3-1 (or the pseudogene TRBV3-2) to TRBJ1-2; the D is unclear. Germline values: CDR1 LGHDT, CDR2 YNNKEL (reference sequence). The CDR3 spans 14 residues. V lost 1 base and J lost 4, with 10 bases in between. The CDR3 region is CASSQGSHVYGYTF. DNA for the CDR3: TGTGCCAGCAGCCAAGGTAGCCACGTCTATGGCTACACCTTC.

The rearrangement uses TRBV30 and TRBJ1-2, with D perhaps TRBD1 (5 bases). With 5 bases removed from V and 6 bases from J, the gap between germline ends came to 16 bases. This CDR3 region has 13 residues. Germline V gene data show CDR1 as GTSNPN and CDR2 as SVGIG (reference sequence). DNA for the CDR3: TGTGCCTGGGACCTCGGGACTGTCAATGGCTACACCTTC. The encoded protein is CAWDLGTVNGYTF.

The CDR3 nucleotides read TGTGCCAGCAGCTTTACAGGCCCGGGGGAATATAATTCACCCCTCCACTTT. This sequence encodes CASSFTGPGEYNSPLHF. The genes are TRBV5-5 and TRBJ1-6, with TRBD1 as a possible D gene (5 bases). V shed 2 bases and J shed 4 bases, with 16 bases lying between them. The CDR3 extends over 17 amino acids. CDR1 SGHKS and CDR2 YYEKEE come from the germline V gene (reference sequence).